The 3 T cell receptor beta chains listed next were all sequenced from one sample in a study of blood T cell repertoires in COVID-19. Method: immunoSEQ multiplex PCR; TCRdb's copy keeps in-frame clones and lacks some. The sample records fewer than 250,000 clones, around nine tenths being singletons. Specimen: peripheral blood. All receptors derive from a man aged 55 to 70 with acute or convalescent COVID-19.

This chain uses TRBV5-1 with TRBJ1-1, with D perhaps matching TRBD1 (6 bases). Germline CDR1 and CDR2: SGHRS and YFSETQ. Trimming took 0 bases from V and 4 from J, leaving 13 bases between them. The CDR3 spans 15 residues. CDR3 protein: CASSLAAGAGTEAFF. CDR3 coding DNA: TGCGCCAGCAGCTTGGCTGCGGGGGCGGGCACTGAAGCTTTCTTT.

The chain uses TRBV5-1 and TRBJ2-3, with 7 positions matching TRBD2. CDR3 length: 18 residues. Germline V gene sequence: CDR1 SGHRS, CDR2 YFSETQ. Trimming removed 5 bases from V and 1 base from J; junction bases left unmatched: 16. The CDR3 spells CASRRPGLSSSGTDTQYF. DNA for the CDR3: TGCGCCAGCAGAAGGCCGGGACTATCCAGCAGTGGCACAGATACGCAGTATTTT.

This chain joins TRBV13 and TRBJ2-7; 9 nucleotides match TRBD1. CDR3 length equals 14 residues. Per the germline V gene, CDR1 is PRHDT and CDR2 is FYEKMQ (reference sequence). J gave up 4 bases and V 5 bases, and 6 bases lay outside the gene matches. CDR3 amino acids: CASSPGTGNYEQYF. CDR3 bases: TGTGCCAGCAGCCCCGGGACAGGGAATTACGAGCAGTACTTC.